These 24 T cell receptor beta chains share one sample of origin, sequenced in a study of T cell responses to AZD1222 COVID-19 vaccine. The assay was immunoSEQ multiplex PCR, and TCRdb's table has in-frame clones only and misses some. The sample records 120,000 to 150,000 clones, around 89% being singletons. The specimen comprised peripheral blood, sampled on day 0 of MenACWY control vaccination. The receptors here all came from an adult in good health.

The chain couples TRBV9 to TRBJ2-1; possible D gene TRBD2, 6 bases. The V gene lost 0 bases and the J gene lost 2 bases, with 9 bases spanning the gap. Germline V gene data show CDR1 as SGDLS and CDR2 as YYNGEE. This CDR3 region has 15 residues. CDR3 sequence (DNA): TGTGCCAGCAGCGTAGCCGGGAGCACCTACAATGAGCAGTTCTTC. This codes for CASSVAGSTYNEQFF. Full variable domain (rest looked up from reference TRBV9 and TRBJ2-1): DSGVTQTPKHLITATGQRVTLRCSPRSGDLSVYWYQQSLDQGLQFLIQYYNGEERAKGNILERFSAQQFPDLHSELNLSSLELGDSALYFCASSVAGSTYNEQFFGPGTRLTVL.

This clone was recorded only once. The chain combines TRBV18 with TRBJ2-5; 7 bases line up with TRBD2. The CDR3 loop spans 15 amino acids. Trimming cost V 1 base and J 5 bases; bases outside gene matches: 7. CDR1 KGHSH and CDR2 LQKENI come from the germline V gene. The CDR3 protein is CASSPLGGFDETQYF. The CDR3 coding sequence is TGTGCCAGCTCACCACTCGGGGGGTTTGATGAGACCCAGTACTTC.

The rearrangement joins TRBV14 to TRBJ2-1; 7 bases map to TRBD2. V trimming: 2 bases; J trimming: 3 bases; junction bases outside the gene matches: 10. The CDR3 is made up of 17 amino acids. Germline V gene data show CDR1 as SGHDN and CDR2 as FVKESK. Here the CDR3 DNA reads TGTGCCAGCAGCCAACGGCCTCTAGCGGAGGTCTACAATGAGCAGTTCTTC. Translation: CASSQRPLAEVYNEQFF. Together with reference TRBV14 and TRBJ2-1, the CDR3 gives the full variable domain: EAGVTQFPSHSVIEKGQTVTLRCDPISGHDNLYWYRRVMGKEIKFLLHFVKESKQDESGMPNNRFLAERTGGTYSTLKVQPAELEDSGVYFCASSQRPLAEVYNEQFFGPGTRLTVL.

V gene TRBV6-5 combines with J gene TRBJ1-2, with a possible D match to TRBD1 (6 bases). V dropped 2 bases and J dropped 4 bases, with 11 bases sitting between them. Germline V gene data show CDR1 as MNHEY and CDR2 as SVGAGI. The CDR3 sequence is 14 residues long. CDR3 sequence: CASSYQGIGYGYTF. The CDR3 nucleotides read TGTGCCAGCAGTTACCAGGGGATTGGCTATGGCTACACCTTC.

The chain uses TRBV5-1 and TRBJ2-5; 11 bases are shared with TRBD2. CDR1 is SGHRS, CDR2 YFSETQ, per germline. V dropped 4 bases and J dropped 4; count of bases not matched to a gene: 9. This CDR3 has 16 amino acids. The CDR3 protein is CASSPSSGGWPETQYF. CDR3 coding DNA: TGCGCCAGCAGCCCTTCTAGCGGGGGGTGGCCAGAGACCCAGTACTTC.

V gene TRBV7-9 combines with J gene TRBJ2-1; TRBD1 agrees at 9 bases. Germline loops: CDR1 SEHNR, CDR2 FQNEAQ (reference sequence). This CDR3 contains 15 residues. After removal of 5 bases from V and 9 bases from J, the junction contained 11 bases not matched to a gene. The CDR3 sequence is CASSPPGQGVGEQFF. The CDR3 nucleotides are TGTGCCAGCAGCCCCCCGGGACAGGGAGTCGGTGAGCAGTTCTTC.

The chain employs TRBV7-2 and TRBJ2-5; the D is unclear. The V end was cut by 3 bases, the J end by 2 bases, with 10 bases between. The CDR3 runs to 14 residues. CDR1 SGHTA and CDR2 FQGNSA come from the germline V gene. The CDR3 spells CASSFSRHQETQYF. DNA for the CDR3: TGTGCCAGCAGCTTCTCGCGGCATCAAGAGACCCAGTACTTC.

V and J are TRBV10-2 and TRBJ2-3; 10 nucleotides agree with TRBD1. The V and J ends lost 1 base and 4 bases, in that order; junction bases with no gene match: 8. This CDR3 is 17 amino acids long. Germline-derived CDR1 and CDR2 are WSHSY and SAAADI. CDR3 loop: CASSEFTTGGYSDTQYF. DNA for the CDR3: TGCGCCAGCAGTGAGTTCACGACAGGGGGCTATTCAGATACGCAGTATTTT.

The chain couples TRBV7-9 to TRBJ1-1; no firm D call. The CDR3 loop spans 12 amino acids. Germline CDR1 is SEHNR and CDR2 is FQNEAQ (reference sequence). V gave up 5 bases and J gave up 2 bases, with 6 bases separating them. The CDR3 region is CASSMVNTEAFF. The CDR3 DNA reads TGTGCCAGCAGCATGGTAAACACTGAAGCTTTCTTT.

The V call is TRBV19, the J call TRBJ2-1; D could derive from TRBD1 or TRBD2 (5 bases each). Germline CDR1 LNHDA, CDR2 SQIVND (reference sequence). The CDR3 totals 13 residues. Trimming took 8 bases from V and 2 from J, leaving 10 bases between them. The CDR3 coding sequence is TGTGCCAGTCAGATGGGGGCCTACAATGAGCAGTTCTTC. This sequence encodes CASQMGAYNEQFF. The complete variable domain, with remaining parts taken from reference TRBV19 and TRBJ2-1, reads DGGITQSPKYLFRKEGQNVTLSCEQNLNHDAMYWYRQDPGQGLRLIYYSQIVNDFQKGDIAEGYSVSREKKESFPLTVTSAQKNPTAFYLCASQMGAYNEQFFGPGTRLTVL.

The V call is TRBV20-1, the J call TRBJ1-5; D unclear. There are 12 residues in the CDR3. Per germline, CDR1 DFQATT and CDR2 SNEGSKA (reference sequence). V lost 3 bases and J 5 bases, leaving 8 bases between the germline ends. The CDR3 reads CSASGSDQPQHF. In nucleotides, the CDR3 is TGCAGTGCTAGTGGGAGTGATCAGCCCCAGCATTTT.

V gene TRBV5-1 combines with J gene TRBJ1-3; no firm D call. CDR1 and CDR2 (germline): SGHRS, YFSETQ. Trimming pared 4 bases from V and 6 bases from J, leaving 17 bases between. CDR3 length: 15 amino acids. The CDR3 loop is CASSRGSHPANTIYF. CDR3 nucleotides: TGCGCCAGCAGCCGGGGATCACACCCTGCAAACACCATATATTTT.

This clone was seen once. Here the CDR3 reads CASSADSASNQPQHF. In nucleotides, the CDR3 is TGTGCCAGCAGTGCGGACTCGGCGAGCAATCAGCCCCAGCATTTT. The J gene is TRBJ1-5, the V gene TRBV5-5; D unresolved. Germline values: CDR1 SGHKS, CDR2 YYEKEE (reference sequence). Between the trimmed V and J ends, which lost 5 bases and 1 base, there was a span of 13 bases. The CDR3 consists of 15 residues.

The DNA of the CDR3 is TGTGCCACCGGTGGACAGGGGGGTCAAGAGACCCAGTACTTC. This translates into CATGGQGGQETQYF. The chain recombines TRBV24-1 with TRBJ2-5; TRBD1 matches at 10 bases. The CDR3 sequence is 14 residues long. Germline CDR1 reads KGHDR; CDR2 reads SFDVKD. After removal of 9 bases from V and 2 bases from J, the junction contained 5 bases not matched to a gene.

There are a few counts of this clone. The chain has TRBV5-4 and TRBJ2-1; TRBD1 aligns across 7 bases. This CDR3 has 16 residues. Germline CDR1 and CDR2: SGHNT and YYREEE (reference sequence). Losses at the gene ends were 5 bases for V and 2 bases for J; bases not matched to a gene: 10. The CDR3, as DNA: TGTGCCAGCAGTGAAAGACAGGGCCCTACCTACAATGAGCAGTTCTTC. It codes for CASSERQGPTYNEQFF. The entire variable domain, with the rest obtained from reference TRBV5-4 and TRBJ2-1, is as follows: ETGVTQSPTHLIKTRGQQVTLRCSSQSGHNTVSWYQQALGQGPQFIFQYYREEENGRGNFPPRFSGLQFPNYSSELNVNALELDDSALYLCASSERQGPTYNEQFFGPGTRLTVL.

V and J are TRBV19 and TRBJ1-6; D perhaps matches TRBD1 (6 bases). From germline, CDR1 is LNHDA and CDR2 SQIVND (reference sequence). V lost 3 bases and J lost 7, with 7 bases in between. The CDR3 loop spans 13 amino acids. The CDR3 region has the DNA TGTGCCAGTAGTATTAGGGGGAATTCACCCCTCCACTTT. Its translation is CASSIRGNSPLHF.

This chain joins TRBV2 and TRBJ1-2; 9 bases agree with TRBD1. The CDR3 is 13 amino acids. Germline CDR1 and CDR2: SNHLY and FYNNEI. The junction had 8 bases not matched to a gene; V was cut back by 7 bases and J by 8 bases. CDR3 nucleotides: TGTGCCAGCACGAGACAGGGGGTAGTGGGCTACACCTTC. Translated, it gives CASTRQGVVGYTF. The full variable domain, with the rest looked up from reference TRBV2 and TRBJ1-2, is EPEVTQTPSHQVTQMGQEVILRCVPISNHLYFYWYRQILGQKVEFLVSFYNNEISEKSEIFDDQFSVERPDGSNFTLKIRSTKLEDSAMYFCASTRQGVVGYTFGSGTRLTVV.

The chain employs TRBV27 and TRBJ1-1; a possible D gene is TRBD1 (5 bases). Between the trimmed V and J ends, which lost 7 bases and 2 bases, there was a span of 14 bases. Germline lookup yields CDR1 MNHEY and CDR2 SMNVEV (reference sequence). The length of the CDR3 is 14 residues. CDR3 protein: CASKMAGGNTEAFF. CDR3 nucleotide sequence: TGTGCCAGCAAGATGGCCGGGGGAAACACTGAAGCTTTCTTT.

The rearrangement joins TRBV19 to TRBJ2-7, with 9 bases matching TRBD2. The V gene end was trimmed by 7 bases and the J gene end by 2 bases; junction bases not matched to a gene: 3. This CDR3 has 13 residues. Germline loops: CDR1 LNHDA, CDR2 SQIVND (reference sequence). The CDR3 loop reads CASTAGGTYEQYF. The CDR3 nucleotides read TGTGCCAGTACAGCGGGAGGTACCTACGAGCAGTACTTC.

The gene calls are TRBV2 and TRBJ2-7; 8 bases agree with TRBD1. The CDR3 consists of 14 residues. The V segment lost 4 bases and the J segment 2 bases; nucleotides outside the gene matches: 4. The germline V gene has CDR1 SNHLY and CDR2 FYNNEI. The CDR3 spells CASSVTGAPYEQYF. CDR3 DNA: TGTGCCAGCAGTGTGACAGGGGCACCCTACGAGCAGTACTTC.

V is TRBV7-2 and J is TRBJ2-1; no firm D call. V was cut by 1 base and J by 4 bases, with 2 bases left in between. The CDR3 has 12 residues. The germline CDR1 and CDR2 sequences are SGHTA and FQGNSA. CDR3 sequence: CASSLGYNEQFF. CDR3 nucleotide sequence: TGTGCCAGCAGCTTAGGATACAATGAGCAGTTCTTC.

CDR3 in amino acids: CASTPLGRTSGSYEQYF. CDR3 nucleotides: TGTGCCAGCACCCCGCTGGGTCGCACTAGCGGGAGCTACGAGCAGTACTTC. The chain combines TRBV5-8 with TRBJ2-7; 11 bases are a match to TRBD2. The CDR3 runs 17 residues. After removal of 6 bases from V and 3 bases from J, the junction contained 14 bases not matched to a gene. The germline gives CDR1 SGHTS, CDR2 YDEGEE.

This CDR3 reads CASATQRGGTETQYF. In nucleotides, the CDR3 is TGTGCCAGCGCGACCCAGCGGGGGGGAACGGAGACCCAGTACTTC. V and J are TRBV18 and TRBJ2-5, with 10 bases that match TRBD2. After removal of 8 bases from V and 5 bases from J, the junction contained 11 bases not matched to a gene. Germline V CDR1 and CDR2: KGHSH, LQKENI. The CDR3 is 15 amino acids.

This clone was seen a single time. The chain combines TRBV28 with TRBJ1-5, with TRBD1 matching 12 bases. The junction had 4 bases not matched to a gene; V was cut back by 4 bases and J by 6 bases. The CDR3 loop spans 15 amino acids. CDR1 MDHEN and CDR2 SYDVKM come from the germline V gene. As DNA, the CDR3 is TGTGCCAGCAGTTCCGGGACAGGGGGCCGTCAGCCCCAGCATTTT. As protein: CASSSGTGGRQPQHF.